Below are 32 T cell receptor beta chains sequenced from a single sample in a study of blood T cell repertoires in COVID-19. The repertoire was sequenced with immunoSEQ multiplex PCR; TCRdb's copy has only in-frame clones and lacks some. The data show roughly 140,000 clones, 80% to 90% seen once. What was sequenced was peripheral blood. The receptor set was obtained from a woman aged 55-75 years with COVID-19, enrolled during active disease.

The CDR3 here is CASSPDEVDEQFF. The CDR3, as DNA: TGTGCCAGCAGTCCCGACGAGGTGGATGAGCAGTTCTTC. The V gene is TRBV2, the J gene TRBJ2-1; D ambiguous. The CDR3 is 13 amino acids. V lost 5 bases to trimming and J lost 8 bases, with 13 bases between them. Per the germline V gene, CDR1 is SNHLY and CDR2 is FYNNEI.

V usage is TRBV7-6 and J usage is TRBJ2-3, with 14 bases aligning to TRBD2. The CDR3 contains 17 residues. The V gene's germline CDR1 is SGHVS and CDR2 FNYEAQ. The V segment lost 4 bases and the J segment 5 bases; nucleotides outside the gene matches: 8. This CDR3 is CASSSGRLAGGKDTQYF. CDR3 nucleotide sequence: TGTGCCAGCAGCTCCGGTCGACTAGCGGGGGGGAAAGATACGCAGTATTTT. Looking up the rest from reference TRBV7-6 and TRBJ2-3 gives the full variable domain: GAGVSQSPRYKVTKRGQDVALRCDPISGHVSLYWYRQALGQGPEFLTYFNYEAQQDKSGLPNDRFSAERPEGSISTLTIQRTEQRDSAMYRCASSSGRLAGGKDTQYFGPGTRLTVL.

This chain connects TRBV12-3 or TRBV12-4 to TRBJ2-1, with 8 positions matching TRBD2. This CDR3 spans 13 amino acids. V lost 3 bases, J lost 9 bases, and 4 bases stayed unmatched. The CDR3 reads CASSLGRGVEQFF. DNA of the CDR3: TGTGCCAGCAGTTTGGGGCGGGGGGTTGAGCAGTTCTTC.

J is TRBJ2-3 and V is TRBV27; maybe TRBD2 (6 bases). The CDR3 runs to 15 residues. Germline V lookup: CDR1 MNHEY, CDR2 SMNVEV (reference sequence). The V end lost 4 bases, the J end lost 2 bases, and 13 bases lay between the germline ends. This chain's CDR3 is CASSYSGEPTDTQYF. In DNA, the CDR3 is TGTGCCAGCAGTTACTCGGGGGAGCCCACAGATACGCAGTATTTT.

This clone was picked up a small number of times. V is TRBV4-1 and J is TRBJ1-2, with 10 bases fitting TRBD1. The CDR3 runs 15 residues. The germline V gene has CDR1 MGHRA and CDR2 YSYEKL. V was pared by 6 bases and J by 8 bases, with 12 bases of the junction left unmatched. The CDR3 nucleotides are TGCGCCAGCAGTCTGGCGGGACAGGGGAACAAGGGCTACACCTTC. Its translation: CASSLAGQGNKGYTF.

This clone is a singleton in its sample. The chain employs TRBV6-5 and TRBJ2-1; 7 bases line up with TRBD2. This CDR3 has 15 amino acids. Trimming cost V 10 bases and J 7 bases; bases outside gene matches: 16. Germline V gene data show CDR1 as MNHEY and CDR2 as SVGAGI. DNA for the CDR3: TGTGCCACCGTATCCGGGACTAACCCTGGGAATGAGCAGTTCTTC. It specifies CATVSGTNPGNEQFF.

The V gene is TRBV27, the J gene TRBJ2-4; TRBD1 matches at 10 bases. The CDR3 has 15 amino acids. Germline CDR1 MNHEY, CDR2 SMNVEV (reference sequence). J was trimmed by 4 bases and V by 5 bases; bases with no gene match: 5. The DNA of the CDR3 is TGTGCCAGCAGTCCCCCGGGACAGGGGAAAAACATTCAGTACTTC. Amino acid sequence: CASSPPGQGKNIQYF.

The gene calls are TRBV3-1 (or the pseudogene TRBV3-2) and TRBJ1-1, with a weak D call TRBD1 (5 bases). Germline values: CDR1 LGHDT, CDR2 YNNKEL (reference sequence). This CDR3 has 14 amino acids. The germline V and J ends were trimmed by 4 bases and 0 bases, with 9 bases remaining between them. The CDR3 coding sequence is TGTGCCAGCAGCCGTTACAGGCTGAACACTGAAGCTTTCTTT. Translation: CASSRYRLNTEAFF.

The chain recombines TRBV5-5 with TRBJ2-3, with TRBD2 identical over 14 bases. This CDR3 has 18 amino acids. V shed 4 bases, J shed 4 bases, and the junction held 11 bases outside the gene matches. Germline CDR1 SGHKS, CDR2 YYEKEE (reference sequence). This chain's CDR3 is CASSPTPPGLAGADTQYF. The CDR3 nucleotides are TGTGCCAGCAGCCCGACGCCCCCGGGACTAGCGGGAGCAGATACGCAGTATTTT.

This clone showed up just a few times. The CDR3 region is CASSLHTAGNTEAFF. In DNA form, the CDR3 reads TGTGCCAGCAGCTTACATACAGCGGGGAACACTGAAGCTTTCTTT. The rearrangement joins TRBV7-2 to TRBJ1-1; the D is unclear. Trimming left V 2 bases short and J 1 base short, with 11 bases between. Germline V lookup: CDR1 SGHTA, CDR2 FQGNSA. CDR3 length: 15 amino acids. The whole variable domain, remainder taken from reference TRBV7-2 and TRBJ1-1, is GAGVSQSPSNKVTEKGKDVELRCDPISGHTALYWYRQSLGQGLEFLIYFQGNSAPDKSGLPSDRFSAERTGGSVSTLTIQRTQQEDSAVYLCASSLHTAGNTEAFFGQGTRLTVV.

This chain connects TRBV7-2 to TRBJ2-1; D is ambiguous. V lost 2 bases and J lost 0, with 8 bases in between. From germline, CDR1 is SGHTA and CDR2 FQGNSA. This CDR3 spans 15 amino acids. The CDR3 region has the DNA TGTGCCAGCAGCTTAAAATCTTTCTCCTACAATGAGCAGTTCTTC. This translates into CASSLKSFSYNEQFF.

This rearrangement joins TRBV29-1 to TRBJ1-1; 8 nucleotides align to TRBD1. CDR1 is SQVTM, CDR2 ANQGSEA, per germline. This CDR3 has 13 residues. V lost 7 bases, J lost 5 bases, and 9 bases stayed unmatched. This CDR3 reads CSATGQGRTEAFF. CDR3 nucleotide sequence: TGCAGCGCCACTGGACAGGGAAGGACTGAAGCTTTCTTT.

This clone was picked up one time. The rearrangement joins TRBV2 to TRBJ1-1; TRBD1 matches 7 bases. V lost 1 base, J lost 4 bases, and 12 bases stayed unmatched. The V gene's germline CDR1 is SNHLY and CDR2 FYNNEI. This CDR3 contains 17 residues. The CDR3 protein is CASSEVGNRGSGTEAFF. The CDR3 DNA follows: TGTGCCAGCAGTGAAGTGGGTAACAGGGGATCGGGCACTGAAGCTTTCTTT.

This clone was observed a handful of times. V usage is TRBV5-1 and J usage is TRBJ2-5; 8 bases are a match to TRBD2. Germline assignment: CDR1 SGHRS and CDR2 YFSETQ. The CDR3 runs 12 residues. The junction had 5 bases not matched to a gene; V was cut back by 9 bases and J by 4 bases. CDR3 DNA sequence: TGCGCCACCTCTCGGGAGGGAGAGACCCAGTACTTC. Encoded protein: CATSREGETQYF. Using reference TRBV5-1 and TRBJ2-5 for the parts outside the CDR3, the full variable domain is KAGVTQTPRYLIKTRGQQVTLSCSPISGHRSVSWYQQTPGQGLQFLFEYFSETQRNKGNFPGRFSGRQFSNSRSEMNVSTLELGDSALYLCATSREGETQYFGPGTRLLVL.

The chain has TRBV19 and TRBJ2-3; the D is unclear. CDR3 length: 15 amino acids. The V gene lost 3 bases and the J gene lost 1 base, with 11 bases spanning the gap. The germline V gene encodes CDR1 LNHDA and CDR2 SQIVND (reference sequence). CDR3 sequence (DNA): TGTGCCAGTAGTATTTCCGGCGCGGGCACAGATACGCAGTATTTT. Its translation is CASSISGAGTDTQYF.

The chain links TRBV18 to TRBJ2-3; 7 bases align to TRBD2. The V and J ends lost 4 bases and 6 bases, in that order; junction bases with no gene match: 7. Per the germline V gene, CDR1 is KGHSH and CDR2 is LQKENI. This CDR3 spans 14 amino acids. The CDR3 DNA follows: TGTGCCAGCTCACATTTACCGGGAGGCGATACGCAGTATTTT. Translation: CASSHLPGGDTQYF.

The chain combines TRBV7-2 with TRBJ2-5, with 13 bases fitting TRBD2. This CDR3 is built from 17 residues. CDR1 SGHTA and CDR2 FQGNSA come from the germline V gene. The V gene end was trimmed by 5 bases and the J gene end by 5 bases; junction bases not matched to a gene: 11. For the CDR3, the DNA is TGTGCCAGCAGCCCGGGACTAGCGGGACTTAGAGGGGAGACCCAGTACTTC. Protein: CASSPGLAGLRGETQYF.

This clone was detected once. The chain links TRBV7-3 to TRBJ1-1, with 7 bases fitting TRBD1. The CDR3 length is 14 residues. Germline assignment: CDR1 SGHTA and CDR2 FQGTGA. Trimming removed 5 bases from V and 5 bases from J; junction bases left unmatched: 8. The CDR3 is CASSTDRDSTEAFF. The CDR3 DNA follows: TGTGCCAGCAGCACAGACAGGGATTCGACTGAAGCTTTCTTT.

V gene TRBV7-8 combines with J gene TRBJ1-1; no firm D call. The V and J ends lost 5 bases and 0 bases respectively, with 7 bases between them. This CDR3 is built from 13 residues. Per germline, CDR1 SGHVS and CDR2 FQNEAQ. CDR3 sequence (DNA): TGTGCCAGCAGCCCCATCCTGAACACTGAAGCTTTCTTT. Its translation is CASSPILNTEAFF.

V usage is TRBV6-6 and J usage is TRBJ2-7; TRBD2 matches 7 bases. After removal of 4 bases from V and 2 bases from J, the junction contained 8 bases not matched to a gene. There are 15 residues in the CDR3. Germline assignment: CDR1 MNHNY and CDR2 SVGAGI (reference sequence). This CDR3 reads CASSSSSSGAYEQYF. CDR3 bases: TGTGCCAGCAGTTCATCTTCTAGCGGCGCCTACGAGCAGTACTTC.

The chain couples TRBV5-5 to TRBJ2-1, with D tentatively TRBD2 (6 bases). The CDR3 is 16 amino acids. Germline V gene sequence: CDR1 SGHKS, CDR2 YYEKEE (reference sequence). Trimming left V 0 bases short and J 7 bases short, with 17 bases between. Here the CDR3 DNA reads TGTGCCAGCAGCTTGGCGCGGGTGAGCGGGCGGAATGAGCAGTTCTTC. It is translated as CASSLARVSGRNEQFF.

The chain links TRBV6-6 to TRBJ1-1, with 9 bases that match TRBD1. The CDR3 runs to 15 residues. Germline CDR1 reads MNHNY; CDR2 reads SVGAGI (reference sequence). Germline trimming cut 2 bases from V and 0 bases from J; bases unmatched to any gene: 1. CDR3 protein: CASSYGTGMNTEAFF. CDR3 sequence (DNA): TGTGCCAGCAGTTACGGGACAGGGATGAACACTGAAGCTTTCTTT.

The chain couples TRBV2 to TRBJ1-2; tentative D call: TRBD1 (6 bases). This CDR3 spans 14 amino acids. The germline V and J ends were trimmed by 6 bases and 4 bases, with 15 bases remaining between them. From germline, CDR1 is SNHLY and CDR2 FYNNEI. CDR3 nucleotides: TGTGCCAGCAGAGGGATACAGGGTGGCTATGGCTACACCTTC. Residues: CASRGIQGGYGYTF.

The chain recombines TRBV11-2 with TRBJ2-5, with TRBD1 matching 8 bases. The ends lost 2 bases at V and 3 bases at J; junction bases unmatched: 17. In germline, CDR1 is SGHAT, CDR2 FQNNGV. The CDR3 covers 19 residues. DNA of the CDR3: TGTGCCAGCAGCTTAACCCGTCCCCTGGGCAGGGGGCCGAAAGAGACCCAGTACTTC. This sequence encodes CASSLTRPLGRGPKETQYF.

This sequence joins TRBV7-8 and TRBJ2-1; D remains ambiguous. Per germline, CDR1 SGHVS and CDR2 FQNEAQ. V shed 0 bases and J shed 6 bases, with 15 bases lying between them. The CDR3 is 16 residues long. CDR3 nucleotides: TGTGCCAGCAGCTTAGCACACGGGTCCCTCCCCAATGAGCAGTTCTTC. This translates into CASSLAHGSLPNEQFF.

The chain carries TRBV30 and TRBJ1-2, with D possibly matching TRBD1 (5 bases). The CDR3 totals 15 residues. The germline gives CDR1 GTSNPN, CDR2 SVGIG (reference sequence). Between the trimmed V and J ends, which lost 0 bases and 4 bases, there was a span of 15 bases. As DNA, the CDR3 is TGTGCCTGGAGTGTGGGTCAGGGAATCTCCTATGGCTACACCTTC. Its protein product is CAWSVGQGISYGYTF.

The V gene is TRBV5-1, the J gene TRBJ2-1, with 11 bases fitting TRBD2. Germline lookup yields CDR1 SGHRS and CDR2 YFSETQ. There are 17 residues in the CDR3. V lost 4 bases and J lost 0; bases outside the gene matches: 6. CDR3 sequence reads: CASSPLTSGASYNEQFF. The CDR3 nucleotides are TGCGCCAGCAGCCCACTGACTAGCGGGGCCTCCTACAATGAGCAGTTCTTC.

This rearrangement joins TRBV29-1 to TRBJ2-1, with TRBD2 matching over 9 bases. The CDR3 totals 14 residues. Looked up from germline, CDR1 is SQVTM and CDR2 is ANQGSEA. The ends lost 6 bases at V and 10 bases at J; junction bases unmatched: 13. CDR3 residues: CSVRKVAGVNEQFF. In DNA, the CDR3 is TGCAGCGTCAGGAAGGTAGCGGGAGTTAACGAGCAGTTCTTC.

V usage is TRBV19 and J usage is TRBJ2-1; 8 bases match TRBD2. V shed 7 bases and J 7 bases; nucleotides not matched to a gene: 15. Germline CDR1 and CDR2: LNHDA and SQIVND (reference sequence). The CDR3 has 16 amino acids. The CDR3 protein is CASKGPPGTSGNEQFF. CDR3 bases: TGTGCCAGTAAAGGCCCCCCCGGGACTAGTGGGAATGAGCAGTTCTTC.

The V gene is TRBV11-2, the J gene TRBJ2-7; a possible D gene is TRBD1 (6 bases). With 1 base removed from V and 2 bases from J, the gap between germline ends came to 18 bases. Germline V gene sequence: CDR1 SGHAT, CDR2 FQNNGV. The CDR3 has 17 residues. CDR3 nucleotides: TGTGCCAGCAGCTTAGGGTCTTGGACAGACCCTACCTACGAGCAGTACGTC. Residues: CASSLGSWTDPTYEQYV.

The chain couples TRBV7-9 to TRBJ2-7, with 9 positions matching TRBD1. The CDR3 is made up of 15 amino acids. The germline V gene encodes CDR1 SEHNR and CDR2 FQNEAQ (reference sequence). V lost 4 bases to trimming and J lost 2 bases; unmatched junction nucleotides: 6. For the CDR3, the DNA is TGTGCCAGCAGCTCAATCCGGGACAGGGCCTACGAGCAGTACTTC. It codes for CASSSIRDRAYEQYF.

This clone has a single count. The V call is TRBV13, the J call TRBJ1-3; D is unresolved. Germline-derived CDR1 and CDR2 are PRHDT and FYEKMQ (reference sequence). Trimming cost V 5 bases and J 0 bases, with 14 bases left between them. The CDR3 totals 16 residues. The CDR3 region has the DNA TGTGCCAGCAGCCGCCGCATCAGTCCCTCTGGAAACACCATATATTTT. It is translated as CASSRRISPSGNTIYF.